A selection of T cell receptor beta chains follows, all from one sample in a study of blood T cell repertoires in COVID-19. Sequencing used immunoSEQ multiplex PCR; TCRdb keeps in-frame clones, though not all of them. This sample yields around 89,000 clones, of which 80% to 90% are seen a single time; 8% to 9.5% belongs to the top ten. The sample taken for sequencing was peripheral blood. The source of these receptors is a man in his forties or fifties with acute or convalescent COVID-19. The CDR3 runs from the conserved cysteine through the conserved F or W.

>TRBJ2-7|TRBV5-4
CASSPGHGTYEQYF
>TRBJ2-7|TRBV11-2
CASSYSGSAYEQYF
>TRBJ1-3|TRBV6-5
CASSYSEGPGNTIYF
>TRBJ1-6|TRBV30
CAWRIQGGYSPLHF
>TRBJ2-1|TRBV11-2
CASSLVDSEQFF
>TRBJ1-1|TRBV3-1/TRBV3-2
CASSFGQGATEAFF
>TRBJ1-3|TRBV5-1
CASSLVGGTSGNTIYF
>TRBJ1-2|TRBV21-1
CATPAPTGGYGYTF
>TRBJ2-1|TRBV5-4
CASGSGGALTGGEQFF
>TRBJ2-1|TRBV5-1
CASSLAVTGENNEQFF
>TRBJ1-2|TRBV28
CASSLLGSAGDYGYTF
>TRBJ2-1|TRBV5-4
CASSLVSGGSVNEQFF
>TRBJ2-7|TRBV6-2/TRBV6-3
CASSYSTSGGTPYEQYF
>TRBJ2-2|TRBV7-9
CASSRAGSGGRTGELFF
>TRBJ1-2|TRBV6-2/TRBV6-3
CASNPEGDPGVHGYTF
>TRBJ2-5|TRBV4-1
CASSLRGQETQYF
>TRBJ2-2|TRBV27
CASSWFVGTANTGELFF
>TRBJ2-4|TRBV7-8
CASSLAGGNLAKNIQYF
>TRBJ1-1|TRBV9
CASSVGTGGATEAFF
>TRBJ1-4|TRBV28
CASSSGGTGNNEKLFF
>TRBJ2-1|TRBV19
CASSTTGGKSYNEQFF
>TRBJ1-1|TRBV10-3
CAISIKGENTEAFF
>TRBJ1-1|TRBV9
CASSVGARQTTEAFF
>TRBJ1-1|TRBV4-1
CASSPGSGGTEAFF
>TRBJ1-4|TRBV5-1
CASSFDRAEKLFF
>TRBJ1-3|TRBV6-5
CASRVGGFSGNTIYF
>TRBJ2-5|TRBV30
CAWSRKGLGETQYF
>TRBJ1-5|TRBV2
CASSEQGSRPQHF
>TRBJ2-7|TRBV5-6
CASSILGQAGRLEQYF
>TRBJ2-2|TRBV3-1/TRBV3-2
CASSRRVDTGELFF
>TRBJ1-5|TRBV28
CASSPYSSNQPQHF
>TRBJ2-2|TRBV30
CAWSVGYGELFF
>TRBJ1-1|TRBV6-5
CASSHGGRNTEAFF
>TRBJ1-6|TRBV7-9
CASSLARAYNSPLHF
>TRBJ1-5|TRBV6-5
CASTYGQGNQPQHF